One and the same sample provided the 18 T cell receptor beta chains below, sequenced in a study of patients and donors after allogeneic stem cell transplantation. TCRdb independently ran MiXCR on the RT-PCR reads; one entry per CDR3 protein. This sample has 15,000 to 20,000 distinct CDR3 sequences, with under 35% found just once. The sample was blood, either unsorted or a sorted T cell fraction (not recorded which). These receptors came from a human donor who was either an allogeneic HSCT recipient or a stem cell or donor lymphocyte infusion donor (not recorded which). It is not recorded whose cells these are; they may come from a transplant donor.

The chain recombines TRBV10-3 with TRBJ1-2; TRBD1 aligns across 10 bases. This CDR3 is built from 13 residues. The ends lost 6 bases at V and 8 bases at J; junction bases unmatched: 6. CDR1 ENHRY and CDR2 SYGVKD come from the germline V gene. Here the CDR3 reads CAISRQGAGGYTF. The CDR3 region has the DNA TGTGCCATCAGCAGACAGGGGGCCGGAGGCTACACCTTC.

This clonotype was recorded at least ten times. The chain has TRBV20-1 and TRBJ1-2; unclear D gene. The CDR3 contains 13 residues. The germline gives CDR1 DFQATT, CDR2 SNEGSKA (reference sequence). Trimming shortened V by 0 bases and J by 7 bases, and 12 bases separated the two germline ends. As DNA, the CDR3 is TGCAGTGCTAGAGATAAAACAAGGGCTGGCTACACCTTC. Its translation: CSARDKTRAGYTF.

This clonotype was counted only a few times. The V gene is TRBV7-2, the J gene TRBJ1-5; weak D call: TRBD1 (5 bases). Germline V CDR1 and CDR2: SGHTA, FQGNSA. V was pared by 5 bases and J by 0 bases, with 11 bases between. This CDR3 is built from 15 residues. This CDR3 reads CASSPQGNSNQPQHF. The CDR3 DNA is TGTGCCAGCAGCCCCCAGGGAAATAGCAATCAGCCCCAGCATTTT.

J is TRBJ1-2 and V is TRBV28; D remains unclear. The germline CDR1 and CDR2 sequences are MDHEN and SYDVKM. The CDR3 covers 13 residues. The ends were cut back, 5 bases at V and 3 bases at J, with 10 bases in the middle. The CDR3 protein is CASSDTFHYGYTF. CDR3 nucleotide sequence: TGTGCCAGCAGTGATACATTTCACTATGGCTACACCTTC.

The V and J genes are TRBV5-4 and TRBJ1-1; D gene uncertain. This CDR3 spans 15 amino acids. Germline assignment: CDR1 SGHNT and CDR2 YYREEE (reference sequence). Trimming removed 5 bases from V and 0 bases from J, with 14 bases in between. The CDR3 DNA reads TGTGCCAGCAGTCAAACGGTTTTCATGAACACTGAAGCTTTCTTT. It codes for CASSQTVFMNTEAFF.

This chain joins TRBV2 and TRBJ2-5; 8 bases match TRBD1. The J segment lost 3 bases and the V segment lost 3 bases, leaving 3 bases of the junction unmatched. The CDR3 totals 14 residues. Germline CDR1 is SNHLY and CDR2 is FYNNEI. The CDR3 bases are TGTGCCAGCAGTGAGAGGACAGGGAAAGAGACCCAGTACTTC. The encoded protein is CASSERTGKETQYF.

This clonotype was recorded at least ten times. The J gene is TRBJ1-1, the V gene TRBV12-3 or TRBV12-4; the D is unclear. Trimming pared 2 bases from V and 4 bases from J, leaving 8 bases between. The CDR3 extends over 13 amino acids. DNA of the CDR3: TGTGCCAGCAGTTTACTTTTTGGCACTGAAGCTTTCTTT. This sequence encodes CASSLLFGTEAFF.

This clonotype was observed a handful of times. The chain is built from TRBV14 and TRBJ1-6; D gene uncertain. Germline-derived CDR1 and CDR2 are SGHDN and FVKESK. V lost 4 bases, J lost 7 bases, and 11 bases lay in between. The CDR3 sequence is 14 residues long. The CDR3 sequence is CASSRTLPNSPLHF. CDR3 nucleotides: TGTGCCAGCAGCCGGACCTTACCCAATTCACCCCTCCACTTT.

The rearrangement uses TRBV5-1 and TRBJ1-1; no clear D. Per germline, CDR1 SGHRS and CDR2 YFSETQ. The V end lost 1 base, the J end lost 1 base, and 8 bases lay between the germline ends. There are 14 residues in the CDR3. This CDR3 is CASSLLQSNTEAFF. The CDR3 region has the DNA TGCGCCAGCAGCTTGTTACAGTCGAACACTGAAGCTTTCTTT.

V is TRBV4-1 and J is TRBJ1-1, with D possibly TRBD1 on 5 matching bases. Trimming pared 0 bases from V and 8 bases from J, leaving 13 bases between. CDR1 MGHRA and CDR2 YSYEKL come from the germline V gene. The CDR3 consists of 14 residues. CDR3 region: CASSQDPGGFEAFF. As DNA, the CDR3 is TGCGCCAGCAGCCAAGATCCCGGGGGATTCGAAGCTTTCTTT.

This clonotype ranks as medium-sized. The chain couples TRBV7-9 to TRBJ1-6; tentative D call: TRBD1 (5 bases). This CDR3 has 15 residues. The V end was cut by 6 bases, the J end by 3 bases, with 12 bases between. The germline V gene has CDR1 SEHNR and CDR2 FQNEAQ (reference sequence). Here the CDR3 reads CASRKGVHYNSPLHF. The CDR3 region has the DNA TGTGCCAGCAGGAAAGGGGTCCACTATAATTCACCCCTCCACTTT.

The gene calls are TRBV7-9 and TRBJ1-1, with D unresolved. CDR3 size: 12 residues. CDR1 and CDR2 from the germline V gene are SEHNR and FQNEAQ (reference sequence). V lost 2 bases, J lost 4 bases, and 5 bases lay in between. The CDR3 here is CASSLRPTEAFF. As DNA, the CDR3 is TGTGCCAGCAGCTTAAGACCCACTGAAGCTTTCTTT.

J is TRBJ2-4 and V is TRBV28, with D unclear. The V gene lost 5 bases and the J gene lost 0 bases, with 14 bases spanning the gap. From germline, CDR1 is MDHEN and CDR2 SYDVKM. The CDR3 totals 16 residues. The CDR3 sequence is CASSPRRPLAKNIQYF. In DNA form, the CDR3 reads TGTGCCAGCAGTCCCCGTCGGCCGTTAGCCAAAAACATTCAGTACTTC.

CDR3 in amino acids: CSALGLAGAYNEQFF. Here the CDR3 DNA reads TGCAGTGCCCTAGGGTTAGCGGGGGCCTACAATGAGCAGTTCTTC. This chain joins TRBV20-1 and TRBJ2-1, with 9 bases fitting TRBD2. From germline, CDR1 is DFQATT and CDR2 SNEGSKA (reference sequence). J gave up 2 bases and V 6 bases, and 8 bases lay outside the gene matches. The CDR3 consists of 15 residues.

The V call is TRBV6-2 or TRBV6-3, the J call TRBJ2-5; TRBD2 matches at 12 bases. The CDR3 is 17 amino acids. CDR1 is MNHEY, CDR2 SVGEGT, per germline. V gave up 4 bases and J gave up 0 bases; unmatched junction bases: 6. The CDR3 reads CASSSLRLAGDQETQYF. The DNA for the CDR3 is TGTGCCAGCAGTTCCCTAAGACTAGCGGGGGACCAAGAGACCCAGTACTTC.

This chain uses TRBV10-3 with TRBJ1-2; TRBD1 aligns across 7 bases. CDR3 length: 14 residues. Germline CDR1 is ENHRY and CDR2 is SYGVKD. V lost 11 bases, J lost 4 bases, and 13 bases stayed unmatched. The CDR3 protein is CAVNIGQEVYGYTF. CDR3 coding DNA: TGTGCCGTGAATATCGGACAGGAAGTCTATGGCTACACCTTC.

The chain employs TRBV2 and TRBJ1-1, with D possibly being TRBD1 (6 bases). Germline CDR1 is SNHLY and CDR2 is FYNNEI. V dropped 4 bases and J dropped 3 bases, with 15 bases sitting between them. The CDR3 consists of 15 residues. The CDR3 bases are TGTGCCAGCAGTGCCACAGGGAGCGGGTACACTGAAGCTTTCTTT. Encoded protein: CASSATGSGYTEAFF.

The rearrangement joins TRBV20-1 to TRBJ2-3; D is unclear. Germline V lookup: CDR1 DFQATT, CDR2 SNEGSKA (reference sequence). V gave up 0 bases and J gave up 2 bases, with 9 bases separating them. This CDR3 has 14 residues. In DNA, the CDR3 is TGCAGTGCTAGAGATCAGTACGACACAGATACGCAGTATTTT. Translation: CSARDQYDTDTQYF.